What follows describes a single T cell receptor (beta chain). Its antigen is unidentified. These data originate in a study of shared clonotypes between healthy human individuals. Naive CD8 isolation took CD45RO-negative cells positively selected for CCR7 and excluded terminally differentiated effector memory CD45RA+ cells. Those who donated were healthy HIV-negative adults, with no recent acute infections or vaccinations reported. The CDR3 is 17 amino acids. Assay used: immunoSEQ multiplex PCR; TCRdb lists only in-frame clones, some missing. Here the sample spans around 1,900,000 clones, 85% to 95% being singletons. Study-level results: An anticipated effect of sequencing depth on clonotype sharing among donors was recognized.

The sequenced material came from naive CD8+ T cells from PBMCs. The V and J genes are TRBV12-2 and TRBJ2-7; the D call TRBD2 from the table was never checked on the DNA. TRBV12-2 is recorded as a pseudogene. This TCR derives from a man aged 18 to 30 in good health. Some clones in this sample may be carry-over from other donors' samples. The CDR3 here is CASRPLAGQVLRDEQYF. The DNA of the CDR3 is TGTGCAAGTCGCCCCCTAGCGGGACAGGTCCTAAGGGACGAGCAGTACTTC.